A selection of T cell receptor beta chains follows, all from one sample in a study of regulatory T cells in long-lasting Graves disease. TCRdb redid the calling of the multiplex PCR reads with MiXCR, one entry per CDR3 protein. The top ten hold approximately 25% of the sample, which has some 560,000 distinct CDR3 sequences, 15% to 20% seen once. The same specimen was also included in a second study, on T cells in Graves' hyperthyroidism and ophthalmopathy.

The material was peripheral blood mononuclear cells (PBMCs), obtained at new diagnosis, from a patient treated with antithyroid drugs. The receptor source for this set is a woman aged 35-65 years with Graves disease. CDR3s include the opening cysteine and the closing phenylalanine or tryptophan. The D gene is left open where the match is weak. The size field is filled for only some rows; it gives once, few, many or a size class.

d_call: -; clone_size: few; j_call: TRBJ1-4; v_call: TRBV10-3; cdr3_nt: TGTGCCATCAGTGAGTCGCGTACAACTAATGAAAAACTGTTTTTT; cdr3_aa: CAISESRTTNEKLFF
d_call: -; clone_size: many; j_call: TRBJ2-1; v_call: TRBV6-1; cdr3_nt: TGTGCCAGCAGCACCGGATACAATGAGCAGTTCTTC; cdr3_aa: CASSTGYNEQFF
d_call: -; clone_size: many; j_call: TRBJ2-1; v_call: TRBV7-2; cdr3_nt: TGTGCCAGCAGCCCGGGGGGGGGACAGTACAATGAGCAGTTCTTC; cdr3_aa: CASSPGGGQYNEQFF
d_call: -; clone_size: few; j_call: TRBJ2-2; v_call: TRBV10-1; cdr3_nt: TGCGCCAGCAGCCCGACAATCACCGGGGAGCTGTTTTTT; cdr3_aa: CASSPTITGELFF
d_call: -; clone_size: many; j_call: TRBJ1-1; v_call: TRBV11-2; cdr3_nt: TGTGCCAGCAGCCGGCAGGGTTTCACTGAAGCTTTCTTT; cdr3_aa: CASSRQGFTEAFF
d_call: -; clone_size: many; j_call: TRBJ1-5; v_call: TRBV2; cdr3_nt: TGTGCCAGCAGTGAAGCGTCCCCAAATCAGCCCCAGCATTTT; cdr3_aa: CASSEASPNQPQHF
d_call: TRBD1; clone_size: many; j_call: TRBJ1-5; v_call: TRBV6-1; cdr3_nt: TGTGCCAGCAGTCAGGGGGCTGGTCAGCCCCAGCATTTT; cdr3_aa: CASSQGAGQPQHF
d_call: -; clone_size: many; j_call: TRBJ2-1; v_call: TRBV30; cdr3_nt: TGTGCCTGGAAGGGAACACCTAAAAATGAGCAGTTCTTC; cdr3_aa: CAWKGTPKNEQFF
d_call: -; clone_size: many; j_call: TRBJ1-5; v_call: TRBV12-3/TRBV12-4; cdr3_nt: TGTGCCAGCAGTTCAAGGGGAAATCAGCCCCAGCATTTT; cdr3_aa: CASSSRGNQPQHF
d_call: -; clone_size: many; j_call: TRBJ1-2; v_call: TRBV12-5; cdr3_nt: TGTGCTAGTGGTTTGGTACAGGAGAAATACTATGGCTACACCTTC; cdr3_aa: CASGLVQEKYYGYTF
d_call: TRBD1; clone_size: -; j_call: TRBJ1-3; v_call: TRBV19; cdr3_nt: TGTGCCAGTAGTCGAGATATGACAGGGACTGGAAACACCATATATTTT; cdr3_aa: CASSRDMTGTGNTIYF
d_call: TRBD2; clone_size: many; j_call: TRBJ2-5; v_call: TRBV2; cdr3_nt: TGTGCCAGCACTGGGACTAGTTGGGGTACAGAGACCCAGTACTTC; cdr3_aa: CASTGTSWGTETQYF
d_call: TRBD1; clone_size: -; j_call: TRBJ1-1; v_call: TRBV5-6; cdr3_nt: TGTGCCAGCAGCGCTGGACAGGCCTACACTGAAGCTTTCTTT; cdr3_aa: CASSAGQAYTEAFF
d_call: -; clone_size: many; j_call: TRBJ1-1; v_call: TRBV2; cdr3_nt: TGTGCCAGCAGTGCCCCCCCGGAGGGGAGCACTGAAGCTTTCTTT; cdr3_aa: CASSAPPEGSTEAFF
d_call: TRBD1; clone_size: many; j_call: TRBJ2-7; v_call: TRBV10-2; cdr3_nt: TGTGCCAGCAGGAGACAGGGGTCCTACGAGCAGTACTTC; cdr3_aa: CASRRQGSYEQYF
d_call: -; clone_size: many; j_call: TRBJ1-1; v_call: TRBV2; cdr3_nt: TGTGCCAGCAGTGAAGCAGGTCCAGGGGCACTGAACACTGAAGCTTTCTTT; cdr3_aa: CASSEAGPGALNTEAFF
d_call: -; clone_size: -; j_call: TRBJ2-1; v_call: TRBV12-3/TRBV12-4; cdr3_nt: TGTGCCAGCAGTTCACTGAGGAATGAGCAGTTCTTC; cdr3_aa: CASSSLRNEQFF
d_call: -; clone_size: few; j_call: TRBJ2-7; v_call: TRBV5-5; cdr3_nt: TGTGCCAGCAGCAAAGGGGGGCCTACCTCCTACGAGCAGTACTTC; cdr3_aa: CASSKGGPTSYEQYF
d_call: -; clone_size: many; j_call: TRBJ2-5; v_call: TRBV2; cdr3_nt: TGTGCCAGCAGCGACAGACGGATCCAAGAGACCCAGTACTTC; cdr3_aa: CASSDRRIQETQYF
d_call: TRBD2; clone_size: few; j_call: TRBJ2-1; v_call: TRBV19; cdr3_nt: TGTGCCAGTAGTAGGCTAGCGGGGGGGCCGAATGAGCAGTTCTTC; cdr3_aa: CASSRLAGGPNEQFF
d_call: TRBD1; clone_size: -; j_call: TRBJ1-6; v_call: TRBV2; cdr3_nt: TGTGCCAGCAGTGACCTCCCGGGACAGGGGGGTTCACCCCTCCACTTT; cdr3_aa: CASSDLPGQGGSPLHF
d_call: TRBD1; clone_size: few; j_call: TRBJ1-2; v_call: TRBV6-2/TRBV6-3; cdr3_nt: TGTGCCAGCAGTTACTCCCCTACAGGGGGCTATGGCTACACCTTC; cdr3_aa: CASSYSPTGGYGYTF
d_call: -; clone_size: -; j_call: TRBJ2-4; v_call: TRBV6-1; cdr3_nt: TGTGCCAGCCTCAGACGGGCCAAAAACATTCAGTACTTC; cdr3_aa: CASLRRAKNIQYF
d_call: -; clone_size: many; j_call: TRBJ2-1; v_call: TRBV12-3/TRBV12-4; cdr3_nt: TGTGCCAGCAGTTTAGGTGCTGGCAAGTACAATGAGCAGTTCTTC; cdr3_aa: CASSLGAGKYNEQFF
d_call: -; clone_size: many; j_call: TRBJ2-5; v_call: TRBV11-3; cdr3_nt: TGTGCCAGCAGTTTAGGCAGCCAAGAGACCCAGTACTTC; cdr3_aa: CASSLGSQETQYF
d_call: TRBD1; clone_size: many; j_call: TRBJ1-2; v_call: TRBV6-1; cdr3_nt: TGTGCCAGCAGTGAACGGACAGGATATGGCTACACCTTC; cdr3_aa: CASSERTGYGYTF
d_call: -; clone_size: few; j_call: TRBJ2-2; v_call: TRBV29-1; cdr3_nt: TGCAGCGTTAGTGAACCCAGCGGGGAGCTGTTTTTT; cdr3_aa: CSVSEPSGELFF
d_call: TRBD1; clone_size: many; j_call: TRBJ2-7; v_call: TRBV6-1; cdr3_nt: TGTGCCAGCAGCCGGAGACAGGGGGCGGGCTACGAGCAGTACTTC; cdr3_aa: CASSRRQGAGYEQYF
d_call: -; clone_size: many; j_call: TRBJ1-5; v_call: TRBV12-3/TRBV12-4; cdr3_nt: TGTGCCAGCAGGGACTCCCCGGGGCTTACTGGCAATCAGCCCCAGCATTTT; cdr3_aa: CASRDSPGLTGNQPQHF